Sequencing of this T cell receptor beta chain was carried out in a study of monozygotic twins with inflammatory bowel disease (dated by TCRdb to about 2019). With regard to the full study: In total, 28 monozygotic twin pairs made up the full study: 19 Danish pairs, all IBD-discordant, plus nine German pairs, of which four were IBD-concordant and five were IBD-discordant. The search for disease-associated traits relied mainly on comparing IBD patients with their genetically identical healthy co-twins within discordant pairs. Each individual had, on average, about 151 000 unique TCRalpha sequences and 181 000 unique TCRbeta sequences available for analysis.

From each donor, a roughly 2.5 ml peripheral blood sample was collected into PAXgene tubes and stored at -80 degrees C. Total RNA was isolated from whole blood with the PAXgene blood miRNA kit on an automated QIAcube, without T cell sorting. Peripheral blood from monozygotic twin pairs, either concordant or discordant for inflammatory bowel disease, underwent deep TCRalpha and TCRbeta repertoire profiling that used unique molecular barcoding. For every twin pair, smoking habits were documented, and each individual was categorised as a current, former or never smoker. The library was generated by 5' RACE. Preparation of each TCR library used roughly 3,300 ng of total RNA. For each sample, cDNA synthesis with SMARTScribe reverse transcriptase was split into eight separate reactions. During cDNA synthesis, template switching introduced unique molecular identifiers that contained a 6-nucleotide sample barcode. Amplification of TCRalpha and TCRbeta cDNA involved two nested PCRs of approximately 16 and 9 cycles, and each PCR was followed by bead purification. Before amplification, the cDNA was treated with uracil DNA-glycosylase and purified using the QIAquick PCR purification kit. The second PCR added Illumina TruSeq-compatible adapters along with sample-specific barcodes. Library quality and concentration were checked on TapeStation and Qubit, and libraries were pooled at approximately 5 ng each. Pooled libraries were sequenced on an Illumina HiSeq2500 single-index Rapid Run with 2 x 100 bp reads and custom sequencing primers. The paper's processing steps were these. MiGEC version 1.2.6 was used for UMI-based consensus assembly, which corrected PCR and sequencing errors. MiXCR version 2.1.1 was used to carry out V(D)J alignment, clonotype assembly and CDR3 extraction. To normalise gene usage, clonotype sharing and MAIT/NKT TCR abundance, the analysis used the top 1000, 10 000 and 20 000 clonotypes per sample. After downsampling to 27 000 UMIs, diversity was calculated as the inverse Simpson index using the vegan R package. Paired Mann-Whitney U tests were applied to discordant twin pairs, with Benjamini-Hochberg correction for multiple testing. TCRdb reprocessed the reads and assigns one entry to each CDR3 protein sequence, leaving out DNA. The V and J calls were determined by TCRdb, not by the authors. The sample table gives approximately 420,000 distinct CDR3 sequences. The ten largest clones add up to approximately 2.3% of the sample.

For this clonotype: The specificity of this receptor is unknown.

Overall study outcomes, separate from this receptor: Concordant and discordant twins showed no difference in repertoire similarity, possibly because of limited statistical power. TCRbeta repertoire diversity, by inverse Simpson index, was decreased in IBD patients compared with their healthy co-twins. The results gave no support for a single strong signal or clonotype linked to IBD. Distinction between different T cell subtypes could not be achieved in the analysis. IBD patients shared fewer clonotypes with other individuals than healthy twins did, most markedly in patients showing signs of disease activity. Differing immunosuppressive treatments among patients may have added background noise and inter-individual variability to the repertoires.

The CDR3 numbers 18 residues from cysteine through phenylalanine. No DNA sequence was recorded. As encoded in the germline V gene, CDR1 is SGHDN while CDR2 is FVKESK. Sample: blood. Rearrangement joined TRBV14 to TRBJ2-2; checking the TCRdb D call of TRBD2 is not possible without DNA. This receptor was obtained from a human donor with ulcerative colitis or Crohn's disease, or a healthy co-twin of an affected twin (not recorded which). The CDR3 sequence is CASSQAFREWVYTGELFF.